These 31 T cell receptor beta chains were all obtained from the same sample, sequenced in a study of blood T cell repertoires in COVID-19. Profiling relied on immunoSEQ multiplex PCR, and the TCRdb table lists in-frame clones only, not all of them. The sample yields 300,000 to 400,000 clones, about 90% seen once. The sequencing sample was made of peripheral blood. All receptors come from a woman aged 45-65 years who had recovered from COVID-19.

The chain recombines TRBV30 with TRBJ1-2; a possible D gene is TRBD1 (6 bases). The CDR3 loop spans 12 amino acids. Germline-derived CDR1 and CDR2 are GTSNPN and SVGIG (reference sequence). Trimming left V 4 bases short and J 8 bases short, with 14 bases between. The CDR3 reads CAWTGASAGYTF. CDR3 DNA: TGTGCCTGGACAGGGGCCTCAGCGGGCTACACCTTC.

The chain recombines TRBV9 with TRBJ1-2; maybe TRBD1 (6 bases). The germline V gene encodes CDR1 SGDLS and CDR2 YYNGEE. This CDR3 has 15 amino acids. Trimming took 3 bases from V and 5 from J, leaving 17 bases between them. Here the CDR3 reads CASSAPTQGRYGYTF. CDR3 sequence (DNA): TGTGCCAGCAGCGCCCCAACACAGGGACGATATGGCTACACCTTC.

V usage is TRBV5-1 and J usage is TRBJ2-7; perhaps TRBD1 as D (5 bases). The CDR3 sequence is 13 residues long. V lost 0 bases to trimming and J lost 3 bases, with 7 bases between them. Germline CDR1 SGHRS, CDR2 YFSETQ. CDR3 sequence: CASSLDRYYEQYF. The DNA for the CDR3 is TGCGCCAGCAGCTTGGACAGGTACTACGAGCAGTACTTC.

J is TRBJ2-1 and V is TRBV20-1; a weak D match, TRBD2 (6 bases). Germline loops: CDR1 DFQATT, CDR2 SNEGSKA (reference sequence). The CDR3 runs to 13 residues. Trimming took off 3 bases at V and 2 bases at J, with 8 bases between the two ends. CDR3 in amino acids: CSASSGAYNEQFF. The CDR3 DNA reads TGCAGTGCTAGTTCGGGAGCCTACAATGAGCAGTTCTTC.

The genes are TRBV14 and TRBJ1-6; D call uncertain. CDR1 is SGHDN, CDR2 FVKESK, per germline. The CDR3 is 17 amino acids. The germline V and J ends were trimmed by 2 bases and 2 bases, with 13 bases remaining between them. The CDR3: CASSQRLTGTYNSPLHF. For the CDR3, the DNA is TGTGCCAGCAGCCAACGCCTAACCGGGACCTATAATTCACCCCTCCACTTT.

The chain combines TRBV10-3 with TRBJ1-2, with D perhaps matching TRBD1 (5 bases). Germline values: CDR1 ENHRY, CDR2 SYGVKD. The CDR3 has 13 amino acids. V lost 10 bases and J lost 4, with 16 bases in between. The CDR3 bases are TGTGCCACGTCAGATGGGGCCCTCTATGGCTACACCTTC. Its protein product is CATSDGALYGYTF.

This clone has only one observation. The V gene is TRBV15, the J gene TRBJ1-1; tentative D call: TRBD1 (5 bases). Germline lookup yields CDR1 LNHNV and CDR2 YYDKDF (reference sequence). CDR3 length equals 15 residues. The ends were cut back, 3 bases at V and 1 base at J, with 12 bases in the middle. The CDR3 DNA reads as TGTGCCACCAGCAGTTTTGGGGGGGGGAACACTGAAGCTTTCTTT. It is translated as CATSSFGGGNTEAFF.

J is TRBJ2-5 and V is TRBV6-2 or TRBV6-3; D perhaps matches TRBD2 (5 bases). Per the germline V gene, CDR1 is MNHEY and CDR2 is SVGEGT. The length of the CDR3 is 16 residues. V lost 5 bases to trimming and J lost 1 base, with 17 bases between them. CDR3 in DNA: TGTGCCAGCAGTCGACCCACTAGGTCGGGCCAAGAGACCCAGTACTTC. Its protein product is CASSRPTRSGQETQYF.

This clone occurred a few times. The genes are TRBV3-1 (or the pseudogene TRBV3-2) and TRBJ1-4; 9 nucleotides line up with TRBD1. CDR3 length: 14 amino acids. Looked up from germline, CDR1 is LGHDT and CDR2 is YNNKEL (reference sequence). V shed 6 bases and J 8 bases; nucleotides not matched to a gene: 7. CDR3 sequence (DNA): TGTGCCAGCAGACAGGGGGCGGGTAGGGAAAAACTGTTTTTT. This codes for CASRQGAGREKLFF.

The CDR3 DNA follows: TGTGCCTGGACCGACGGGTTCTATGGCTACACCTTC. It codes for CAWTDGFYGYTF. J is TRBJ1-2 and V is TRBV30; D is unresolved. CDR1 is GTSNPN and CDR2 is SVGIG in the germline V gene (reference sequence). V lost 4 bases and J 4 bases, leaving 10 bases between the germline ends. The CDR3 contains 12 residues.

This chain connects TRBV14 to TRBJ1-2, with D unclear. Germline CDR1 and CDR2: SGHDN and FVKESK. Trimming removed 0 bases at V and 2 bases at J, with 4 bases between. The CDR3 is 13 residues long. The CDR3 loop is CASSQDKNYGYTF. The CDR3 DNA reads TGTGCCAGCAGCCAAGACAAAAACTATGGCTACACCTTC.

The chain has TRBV20-1 and TRBJ1-1, with 7 nucleotides matching TRBD1. V lost 3 bases and J lost 5; bases outside the gene matches: 6. Germline V gene lookup returns CDR1 DFQATT and CDR2 SNEGSKA (reference sequence). The CDR3 runs 13 residues. CDR3 region: CSASPTGRTEAFF. The CDR3 DNA reads TGCAGTGCTAGTCCGACAGGGAGGACTGAAGCTTTCTTT.

The CDR3 DNA sequence: TGTGCCAGCAGCTTCGGGAGGGTTCTCTCCGAGCAGTACTTC. Translation: CASSFGRVLSEQYF. This chain connects TRBV7-8 to TRBJ2-7; TRBD2 agrees at 8 bases. The CDR3 length is 14 residues. Germline-derived CDR1 and CDR2 are SGHVS and FQNEAQ. The J segment lost 6 bases and the V segment lost 3 bases, leaving 7 bases of the junction unmatched.

This clone was observed a single time. The rearrangement joins TRBV19 to TRBJ1-5, with D possibly being TRBD1 (5 bases). The V end lost 7 bases, the J end lost 6 bases, and 19 bases lay between the germline ends. Per the germline V gene, CDR1 is LNHDA and CDR2 is SQIVND (reference sequence). The CDR3 spans 15 residues. As DNA, the CDR3 is TGTGCCAGTACCTCAAGGGGAACAATCCGTCAGCCCCAGCATTTT. Translating gives CASTSRGTIRQPQHF.

CDR3 coding DNA: TGTGCCACCAGGGGAGAGCGAGAGACCCAGTACTTC. This codes for CATRGERETQYF. V and J are TRBV24-1 and TRBJ2-5; possibly TRBD2 for D (5 bases). The CDR3 totals 12 residues. Trimming removed 7 bases at V and 4 bases at J, with 9 bases between. CDR1 is KGHDR and CDR2 is SFDVKD in the germline V gene.

V gene TRBV25-1 combines with J gene TRBJ1-2; possible D gene TRBD1, 5 bases. CDR3 length equals 15 residues. The V end was cut by 4 bases, the J end by 2 bases, with 14 bases between. Germline CDR1 is MGHDK and CDR2 is SYGVNS. The CDR3 DNA reads as TGTGCCAGCAGTGCCTCAGGGCAAGTAAACTATGGCTACACCTTC. Protein sequence: CASSASGQVNYGYTF.

The V call is TRBV24-1, the J call TRBJ2-1; 9 positions match TRBD1. V lost 5 bases to trimming and J lost 2 bases; unmatched junction nucleotides: 3. Germline V gene sequence: CDR1 KGHDR, CDR2 SFDVKD. CDR3 size: 15 residues. The chain's CDR3 is CATSAGTGPYNEQFF. The CDR3 coding sequence is TGTGCCACCAGTGCCGGGACAGGGCCCTACAATGAGCAGTTCTTC.

V and J are TRBV30 and TRBJ1-1; 9 bases match TRBD1. In germline, CDR1 is GTSNPN, CDR2 SVGIG (reference sequence). The CDR3 is 14 amino acids. The J segment lost 8 bases and the V segment lost 4 bases, leaving 11 bases of the junction unmatched. The CDR3 nucleotides read TGTGCCTGGAAGCCGGGACAGGGAGAGGTGGAAGCTTTCTTT. It translates to CAWKPGQGEVEAFF.

This clone has only one observation. The V call is TRBV10-3, the J call TRBJ1-3, with D possibly being TRBD1 (5 bases). In germline, CDR1 is ENHRY, CDR2 SYGVKD. Between the trimmed V and J ends, which lost 8 bases and 0 bases, there was a span of 14 bases. There are 15 residues in the CDR3. The CDR3 spells CAIRGLVSSGNTIYF. The CDR3 nucleotides read TGTGCCATCCGGGGACTCGTGAGCTCTGGAAACACCATATATTTT.

The chain joins TRBV3-1 (or the pseudogene TRBV3-2) to TRBJ2-7; D is uncertain. Trimming took 3 bases from V and 1 from J, leaving 7 bases between them. Germline V gene lookup returns CDR1 LGHDT and CDR2 YNNKEL (reference sequence). The CDR3 loop spans 13 amino acids. The CDR3 protein is CASSQGLSYEQYF. CDR3 DNA sequence: TGTGCCAGCAGCCAGGGCCTATCCTACGAGCAGTACTTC.

V is TRBV11-2 and J is TRBJ1-2; D not certain. CDR1 is SGHAT and CDR2 is FQNNGV in the germline V gene. The CDR3 covers 15 residues. The V gene lost 0 bases and the J gene lost 7 bases, with 15 bases spanning the gap. CDR3 in amino acids: CASSLDREGSTGYTF. The CDR3 DNA reads TGTGCCAGCAGCTTAGATCGAGAGGGTTCCACTGGCTACACCTTC.

V usage is TRBV7-3 and J usage is TRBJ2-3; 7 bases map to TRBD1. Losses at the gene ends were 3 bases for V and 0 bases for J; bases not matched to a gene: 3. Germline CDR1 SGHTA, CDR2 FQGTGA. This CDR3 has 15 residues. The CDR3: CASSFEGASTDTQYF. As DNA, the CDR3 is TGTGCCAGCAGCTTCGAGGGGGCTAGCACAGATACGCAGTATTTT.

V usage is TRBV5-4 and J usage is TRBJ2-3; TRBD2 matches at 10 bases. The CDR3 loop spans 17 amino acids. Trimming at V came to 0 bases and at J to 6 bases, leaving 10 bases not matched to a gene. CDR1 and CDR2 from the germline V gene are SGHNT and YYREEE (reference sequence). The CDR3 nucleotides are TGTGCCAGCAGCTTGGGACTAGCGGGCGCCGGAAGGGATACGCAGTATTTT. Protein product: CASSLGLAGAGRDTQYF.

V gene TRBV29-1 combines with J gene TRBJ1-6; D is unclear. There are 13 residues in the CDR3. Trimming removed 3 bases from V and 5 bases from J, with 8 bases in between. The germline gives CDR1 SQVTM, CDR2 ANQGSEA. The CDR3 coding sequence is TGCAGCGTTGAGGAGACTAATAATTCACCCCTCCACTTT. This sequence encodes CSVEETNNSPLHF.

This clone came up once. This chain joins TRBV13 and TRBJ2-2, with D possibly matching TRBD2 (5 bases). The length of the CDR3 is 17 residues. Germline CDR1 and CDR2: PRHDT and FYEKMQ (reference sequence). Deletions cut 3 bases from V and 2 bases from J, with 16 bases between. This CDR3 is CASSFGGRAPNTGELFF. DNA of the CDR3: TGTGCCAGCAGCTTCGGAGGCCGGGCCCCCAACACCGGGGAGCTGTTTTTT. Looking up the rest from reference TRBV13 and TRBJ2-2 gives the full variable domain: AAGVIQSPRHLIKEKRETATLKCYPIPRHDTVYWYQQGPGQDPQFLISFYEKMQSDKGSIPDRFSAQQFSDYHSELNMSSLELGDSALYFCASSFGGRAPNTGELFFGEGSRLTVL.

The V gene is TRBV5-8, the J gene TRBJ2-3; 9 bases match TRBD2. The CDR3 runs to 18 residues. Germline V lookup: CDR1 SGHTS, CDR2 YDEGEE. V shed 1 base, J shed 5 bases, and the junction held 14 bases outside the gene matches. The CDR3 DNA is TGTGCCAGCAGCTTGTCGAACACATGGCTAGCGGGAAAAGATACGCAGTATTTT. Its protein is CASSLSNTWLAGKDTQYF.

The rearrangement links TRBV5-1 to TRBJ1-2; D possibly corresponds to TRBD1 (6 bases). V was shortened by 2 bases and J by 3 bases, with 11 bases between the two germline ends. This CDR3 is 14 amino acids long. In germline, CDR1 is SGHRS, CDR2 YFSETQ. The CDR3 bases are TGCGCCAGCAGCTTCAGCCCAGGGGACTATGGCTACACCTTC. This translates into CASSFSPGDYGYTF.

The chain couples TRBV28 to TRBJ2-3; 7 bases map to TRBD1. CDR1 is MDHEN and CDR2 is SYDVKM in the germline V gene. With 3 bases clipped from V and 3 bases from J, the junction kept 9 bases outside the gene matches. This CDR3 region has 16 residues. The CDR3 spells CASSLTGTAFTDTQYF. The DNA of the CDR3 is TGTGCCAGCAGTTTGACCGGGACAGCTTTTACAGATACGCAGTATTTT.

Details on this clone: This sample includes further DNA sequences coding for the same CDR3. The chain has TRBV5-6 and TRBJ1-3; D is unclear. Trimming left V 4 bases short and J 0 bases short, with 8 bases between. CDR3 length: 14 amino acids. Germline-derived CDR1 and CDR2 are SGHDT and YYEEEE. The CDR3 DNA reads as TGTGCCAGCAGCCTAGTGAACTCTGGAAACACCATATATTTT. Protein sequence: CASSLVNSGNTIYF.

The chain combines TRBV7-2 with TRBJ2-7; tentative D call: TRBD2 (5 bases). This CDR3 is 13 amino acids long. The V end was cut by 5 bases, the J end by 4 bases, with 12 bases between. Germline lookup yields CDR1 SGHTA and CDR2 FQGNSA. The CDR3 nucleotides read TGTGCCAGCAGCGCCAGCGGACCTTACGAGCAGTACTTC. This sequence encodes CASSASGPYEQYF.

The rearrangement links TRBV5-1 to TRBJ2-1; 7 bases line up with TRBD1. Germline V gene data show CDR1 as SGHRS and CDR2 as YFSETQ. With V trimmed by 0 bases and J by 0 bases, 3 bases remained unmatched. This CDR3 contains 16 residues. The CDR3 nucleotides read TGCGCCAGCAGCTTGGCGACAGGGAGCTCCTACAATGAGCAGTTCTTC. Residues: CASSLATGSSYNEQFF.